One and the same sample provided the 14 T cell receptor beta chains below, sequenced in a study of blood T cells in healthy people across ages. A J-beta primer mix and a sample-barcoded 5' primer were used in a second PCR of about 7 to 12 cycles. Each CDR3 protein gets one entry after TCRdb re-called the 5' RACE reads with MiXCR. The data contain about 1,400,000 distinct CDR3 sequences, around two fifths of them singletons. Material for sequencing was blood. All receptors derive from a woman aged 18-29 years in good health.

This clonotype was observed a few times. The gene calls are TRBV6-6 and TRBJ1-1; D is possibly TRBD1 (5 bases). V lost 6 bases, J lost 5 bases, and 16 bases lay in between. The CDR3 runs 14 residues. Germline V gene data show CDR1 as MNHNY and CDR2 as SVGAGI (reference sequence). This CDR3 is CASRSTGTRTEAFF. CDR3 coding DNA: TGTGCCAGCAGGTCCACGGGGACTCGGACTGAAGCTTTCTTT.

The chain employs TRBV7-2 and TRBJ2-7; D is unresolved. The CDR3 is 15 residues long. Trimming took 7 bases from V and 7 from J, leaving 23 bases between them. The germline CDR1 and CDR2 sequences are SGHTA and FQGNSA. CDR3: CASILGSYSYNEQYF. CDR3 nucleotide sequence: TGTGCCAGCATCCTCGGAAGTTACTCCTACAATGAGCAGTACTTC.

The genes are TRBV3-1 and TRBJ2-5; 9 bases are shared with TRBD2. TRBJ2-7 matches the DNA end more closely, so the J call is doubtful. The CDR3 is 17 amino acids. Germline assignment: CDR1 LGHDT and CDR2 YNNKEL (reference sequence). Here the CDR3 DNA reads TGTGCCAGCAGCCTCCTACGAGAGCGGGGGGAAACCTACGAGCAGTACTTC. Translated, it gives CASSLLRERGETYEQYF.

The chain joins TRBV5-1 to TRBJ2-5; D is perhaps TRBD1 or TRBD2 (8 bases each). The CDR3 runs 18 residues. Per germline, CDR1 SGHRS and CDR2 YFSETQ. Trimming cost V 0 bases and J 11 bases, with 29 bases left between them. This CDR3 reads CASSLVRGGQAVYNEQYF. CDR3 in DNA: TGCGCCAGCAGCTTGGTACGGGGGGGACAGGCCGTATACAATGAGCAGTACTTC.

About this clonotype: At one boundary the junction diverges from the germline segment, which might be a read error. V gene TRBV10-3 combines with J gene TRBJ2-2; a possible D gene is TRBD1 (7 bases). The germline V gene has CDR1 ENHRY and CDR2 SYGVKD. CDR3 length: 15 residues. CDR3 amino acids: CAAIGDRANTGGLFF. The CDR3 DNA is TGTGCCGCCATTGGGGACAGAGCGAACACCGGGGGGCTGTTTTTT.

This clonotype occurred a few times. The chain employs TRBV6-5 and TRBJ1-4; 7 bases fit TRBD1. V trimming: 7 bases; J trimming: 1 base; junction bases outside the gene matches: 6. The CDR3 consists of 15 residues. Germline-derived CDR1 and CDR2 are MNHEY and SVGAGI. The chain's CDR3 is CASMQGVRTNEKLFF. The CDR3 DNA follows: TGTGCCAGCATGCAGGGGGTGAGAACTAATGAAAAACTGTTTTTT.

This sequence joins TRBV9 and TRBJ2-3; 13 bases are shared with TRBD2. The CDR3 contains 16 residues. J lost 4 bases, V lost 4 bases, and 6 bases had no gene match. Germline CDR1 SGDLS, CDR2 YYNGEE. CDR3 residues: CASSPFTSGGADTQYF. CDR3 nucleotide sequence: TGTGCCAGCAGCCCGTTCACTAGCGGGGGGGCAGATACGCAGTATTTT.

This clonotype turned up a few times. This rearrangement joins TRBV20-1 to TRBJ2-7, with 8 bases that match TRBD1. Looked up from germline, CDR1 is DFQATT and CDR2 is SNEGSKA (reference sequence). The V gene end was trimmed by 4 bases and the J gene end by 0 bases; junction bases not matched to a gene: 8. This CDR3 comprises 15 residues. CDR3: CSATGGIRSSYEQYF. The CDR3 region has the DNA TGCAGTGCTACAGGGGGCATAAGGAGCTCCTACGAGCAGTACTTC.

The chain couples TRBV7-9 to TRBJ2-7; 7 bases line up with TRBD1. The CDR3 has 15 amino acids. Germline V lookup: CDR1 SEHNR, CDR2 FQNEAQ (reference sequence). V shed 4 bases, J shed 1 base, and the junction held 7 bases outside the gene matches. The DNA for the CDR3 is TGTGCCAGCAGCTCAACCGGGACAGAGTCCTACGAGCAGTACTTC. Protein: CASSSTGTESYEQYF.

The V call is TRBV29-1, the J call TRBJ1-5; tentatively, D is TRBD1 (5 bases). Deletions cut 5 bases from V and 6 bases from J, with 14 bases between. This CDR3 contains 13 residues. CDR1 SQVTM and CDR2 ANQGSEA come from the germline V gene. CDR3: CSVLDTGSQPQHF. The CDR3 DNA sequence: TGCAGCGTTCTGGACACGGGCAGTCAGCCCCAGCATTTT.

V is TRBV20-1 and J is TRBJ1-5; D is perhaps TRBD1 (6 bases). The germline gives CDR1 DFQATT, CDR2 SNEGSKA (reference sequence). The CDR3 consists of 14 residues. V was trimmed by 6 bases and J by 0 bases, leaving 12 bases between them. CDR3 sequence reads: CSARGGNSNQPQHF. CDR3 DNA sequence: TGCAGTGCCAGGGGAGGCAATAGCAATCAGCCCCAGCATTTT.

This clonotype was detected a few times. The gene calls are TRBV5-1 and TRBJ2-1; no reliable D call. The CDR3 length is 16 residues. Germline V CDR1 and CDR2: SGHRS, YFSETQ. V shed 1 base and J shed 0 bases, with 11 bases lying between them. CDR3 DNA: TGCGCCAGCAGCTTGAATGGTGCGAGCTCCTACAATGAGCAGTTCTTC. Translation: CASSLNGASSYNEQFF.

This clonotype was counted only a few times. The chain has TRBV27 and TRBJ2-5, with a tentative D call TRBD2 (5 bases). V was shortened by 4 bases and J by 5 bases, with 20 bases between the two germline ends. This CDR3 spans 16 amino acids. Germline V lookup: CDR1 MNHEY, CDR2 SMNVEV (reference sequence). The CDR3 protein is CASSSQAGEGRETQYF. In DNA form, the CDR3 reads TGTGCCAGCAGTTCTCAGGCTGGAGAGGGTCGGGAGACCCAGTACTTC.

This clonotype has a single count. The chain links TRBV12-3 or TRBV12-4 to TRBJ2-5; tentatively, D is TRBD2 (5 bases). The J call may be incorrect, as the DNA end agrees better with TRBJ2-7. The CDR3 contains 15 residues. The CDR3 region has the DNA TGTGCCAGCAGTTTGGTGGTGGGAGTAAGGTACGAGCAGTACTTC. It translates to CASSLVVGVRYEQYF.